Below are 18 T cell receptor beta chains sequenced from a single sample in a study of blood T cell repertoires in COVID-19. The assay was immunoSEQ multiplex PCR, and TCRdb's table has in-frame clones only and misses some. The repertoire holds under 150,000 clones, with around 76% as singletons. The source material was peripheral blood. The source of these receptors is an elderly man with acute or convalescent COVID-19.

CDR3 region: CATSRDRRGQLDTQYF. CDR3 sequence (DNA): TGTGCCACCAGCAGAGATCGAAGGGGGCAGTTAGATACGCAGTATTTT. The chain combines TRBV15 with TRBJ2-3; 7 bases match TRBD1. The CDR3 sequence is 16 residues long. Germline CDR1 and CDR2: LNHNV and YYDKDF (reference sequence). Trimming cost V 0 bases and J 5 bases; bases outside gene matches: 8. The variable domain in full, completed from reference TRBV15 and TRBJ2-3, reads DAMVIQNPRYQVTQFGKPVTLSCSQTLNHNVMYWYQQKSSQAPKLLFHYYDKDFNNEADTPDNFQSRRPNTSFCFLDIRSPGLGDTAMYLCATSRDRRGQLDTQYFGPGTRLTVL.

The chain combines TRBV4-2 with TRBJ2-1, with D uncertain. The CDR3 has 12 amino acids. The germline V gene has CDR1 LGHNA and CDR2 YNFKEQ. Between the trimmed V and J ends, which lost 8 bases and 0 bases, there was a span of 5 bases. The CDR3 loop is CASPSSYNEQFF. The DNA of the CDR3 is TGTGCCAGCCCTAGCTCCTACAATGAGCAGTTCTTC.

The chain combines TRBV24-1 with TRBJ1-5; no clear D gene. Germline assignment: CDR1 KGHDR and CDR2 SFDVKD. The CDR3 loop spans 16 amino acids. V was clipped by 3 bases and J by 5 bases, with 16 bases between them. This CDR3 reads CATSDPDGSGDQPQHF. CDR3 nucleotide sequence: TGTGCCACCAGTGATCCCGATGGAAGCGGGGATCAGCCCCAGCATTTT.

The V gene is TRBV19, the J gene TRBJ1-5, with D uncertain. The CDR3 runs to 14 residues. Germline V gives CDR1 LNHDA, CDR2 SQIVND (reference sequence). Trimming took 5 bases from V and 8 from J, leaving 16 bases between them. CDR3 in amino acids: CASSGSGMWEPQHF. The CDR3 region has the DNA TGTGCCAGTAGTGGTTCGGGGATGTGGGAGCCCCAGCATTTT. Drawing the rest from reference TRBV19 and TRBJ1-5, the complete variable domain is DGGITQSPKYLFRKEGQNVTLSCEQNLNHDAMYWYRQDPGQGLRLIYYSQIVNDFQKGDIAEGYSVSREKKESFPLTVTSAQKNPTAFYLCASSGSGMWEPQHFGDGTRLSIL.

This clone was counted a few times. The CDR3 DNA is TGTGCCAGCAGGGGACTGCACTTGACTTTCTTT. The encoded protein is CASRGLHLTFF. The chain couples TRBV25-1 to TRBJ1-1; TRBD1 is a possible D gene (5 bases). Trimming pared 6 bases from V and 12 bases from J, leaving 14 bases between. The V gene's germline CDR1 is MGHDK and CDR2 SYGVNS. The CDR3 runs to 11 residues. The complete variable domain, with remaining parts taken from reference TRBV25-1 and TRBJ1-1, reads EADIYQTPRYLVIGTGKKITLECSQTMGHDKMYWYQQDPGMELHLIHYSYGVNSTEKGDLSSESTVSRIRTEHFPLTLESARPSHTSQYLCASRGLHLTFFGQGTRLTVV.

This clone was detected once. V and J are TRBV12-5 and TRBJ2-7; TRBD1 agrees at 7 bases. Germline loops: CDR1 LGHNT, CDR2 FRNRAP. The CDR3 covers 13 residues. Trimming cost V 5 bases and J 3 bases; bases outside gene matches: 4. In DNA, the CDR3 is TGTGCTAGTGGTCAAGACAGGGACTACGAGCAGTACTTC. It translates to CASGQDRDYEQYF. The variable domain in full, completed from reference TRBV12-5 and TRBJ2-7, reads DARVTQTPRHKVTEMGQEVTMRCQPILGHNTVFWYRQTMMQGLELLAYFRNRAPLDDSGMPKDRFSAEMPDATLATLKIQPSEPRDSAVYFCASGQDRDYEQYFGPGTRLTVT.

The chain recombines TRBV28 with TRBJ1-1, with 9 bases that match TRBD1. Germline assignment: CDR1 MDHEN and CDR2 SYDVKM. The CDR3 is made up of 15 amino acids. With 6 bases clipped from V and 2 bases from J, the junction kept 7 bases outside the gene matches. The CDR3: CASSSDRGLNTEAFF. The CDR3 nucleotides are TGTGCCAGCAGCTCGGACAGGGGACTTAACACTGAAGCTTTCTTT.

The genes are TRBV7-2 and TRBJ1-1; 7 nucleotides line up with TRBD1. V dropped 1 base and J dropped 8; count of bases not matched to a gene: 7. The length of the CDR3 is 14 residues. CDR1 and CDR2 from the germline V gene are SGHTA and FQGNSA. The CDR3 spells CASSLGGTVREAFF. The CDR3 region has the DNA TGTGCCAGCAGCTTAGGGGGGACAGTTCGGGAAGCTTTCTTT.

The V and J genes are TRBV15 and TRBJ2-7, with TRBD1 as a possible D gene (6 bases). Germline CDR1 LNHNV, CDR2 YYDKDF (reference sequence). Trimming cost V 5 bases and J 3 bases, with 11 bases left between them. The CDR3 has 13 residues. The CDR3, as DNA: TGTGCCACCAGCCCACTACAGGGCTACGAGCAGTACTTC. Amino acids: CATSPLQGYEQYF.

The chain joins TRBV5-3 to TRBJ1-5; 10 bases match TRBD1. TRBV5-3 counts as an open reading frame of uncertain function. Losses at the gene ends were 4 bases for V and 4 bases for J; bases not matched to a gene: 5. CDR3 size: 15 residues. CDR3 residues: CARSPDRGVNQPQHF. The CDR3 nucleotides read TGTGCCAGAAGCCCGGACAGGGGGGTTAATCAGCCCCAGCATTTT.

The genes are TRBV28 and TRBJ1-1; no clear D gene. The CDR3 has 14 amino acids. Trimming cost V 5 bases and J 1 base, with 11 bases left between them. In germline, CDR1 is MDHEN, CDR2 SYDVKM. The CDR3 spells CASSTPARNTEAFF. In DNA, the CDR3 is TGTGCCAGCAGTACCCCCGCTAGGAACACTGAAGCTTTCTTT.

The chain has TRBV4-1 and TRBJ2-2, with D uncertain. V dropped 4 bases and J dropped 6 bases, with 6 bases sitting between them. The CDR3 totals 12 residues. Germline CDR1 and CDR2: MGHRA and YSYEKL. The CDR3 DNA reads TGCGCCAGCAGCCCATACTCCGGGGAGCTGTTTTTT. Encoded protein: CASSPYSGELFF.

The CDR3 DNA sequence: TGTGCCAGCAGCTTAGTAGAGGGCTCCTACGAGCAGTACTTC. Residues: CASSLVEGSYEQYF. The V gene is TRBV7-2, the J gene TRBJ2-7; D possibly corresponds to TRBD2 (5 bases). Between the trimmed V and J ends, which lost 1 base and 0 bases, there was a span of 7 bases. The CDR3 consists of 14 residues. Germline V gene lookup returns CDR1 SGHTA and CDR2 FQGNSA. Complete variable domain (other parts from reference TRBV7-2 and TRBJ2-7): GAGVSQSPSNKVTEKGKDVELRCDPISGHTALYWYRQSLGQGLEFLIYFQGNSAPDKSGLPSDRFSAERTGGSVSTLTIQRTQQEDSAVYLCASSLVEGSYEQYFGPGTRLTVT.

The gene calls are TRBV7-8 and TRBJ1-5, with D perhaps matching TRBD1 (5 bases). The CDR3 has 15 amino acids. V lost 0 bases, J lost 7 bases, and 13 bases lay in between. The germline V gene has CDR1 SGHVS and CDR2 FQNEAQ. This chain's CDR3 is CASSLAQGKGQPQHF. DNA of the CDR3: TGTGCCAGCAGCTTAGCGCAGGGTAAAGGACAGCCCCAGCATTTT.

The chain combines TRBV10-2 with TRBJ1-1; tentatively, D is TRBD1 (5 bases). Trimming took off 6 bases at V and 4 bases at J, with 15 bases between the two ends. Germline values: CDR1 WSHSY, CDR2 SAAADI. CDR3 length: 14 residues. CDR3 loop: CASRSTPQGTEAFF. In DNA form, the CDR3 reads TGCGCCAGCAGATCTACTCCGCAGGGCACTGAAGCTTTCTTT.

This clone showed up just once. V gene TRBV2 combines with J gene TRBJ2-3; D is unresolved. Trimming took 5 bases from V and 0 from J, leaving 3 bases between them. CDR3 length: 12 residues. CDR1 is SNHLY and CDR2 is FYNNEI in the germline V gene. The CDR3 sequence: CASSSSTDTQYF. CDR3 nucleotide sequence: TGTGCCAGCAGTTCTAGCACAGATACGCAGTATTTT. The full variable domain, completed using reference TRBV2 and TRBJ2-3, is EPEVTQTPSHQVTQMGQEVILRCVPISNHLYFYWYRQILGQKVEFLVSFYNNEISEKSEIFDDQFSVERPDGSNFTLKIRSTKLEDSAMYFCASSSSTDTQYFGPGTRLTVL.

V usage is TRBV10-3 and J usage is TRBJ2-6; 7 positions match TRBD1. The J segment lost 1 base and the V segment lost 2 bases, leaving 5 bases of the junction unmatched. The CDR3 sequence is 17 residues long. Germline CDR1 is ENHRY and CDR2 is SYGVKD. As DNA, the CDR3 is TGTGCCATCAGTGAGGGACAGGCCCGATCTGGGGCCAACGTCCTGACTTTC. This gives the protein CAISEGQARSGANVLTF.

The chain joins TRBV11-3 to TRBJ2-4; 10 bases match TRBD1. This CDR3 spans 16 amino acids. V was clipped by 5 bases and J by 1 base; unmatched bases: 5. Germline CDR1 SGHNT, CDR2 YENEEA. The CDR3 nucleotides read TGTGCCAGCAGCCCCGGGACAGGGGTGGCCAAAAACATTCAGTACTTC. This translates into CASSPGTGVAKNIQYF.